This entry concerns a single T cell receptor beta chain. This CDR3 region has 13 residues. Germline V gene data show CDR1 as SGHRS and CDR2 as YFSETQ. Trimming stripped 0 bases from V and 5 bases from J, with 8 bases between. The data were obtained in a study of blood T cell repertoires in COVID-19. About the research overall: PBMCs, B-cell-depleted T cells, or T cells were the source of the cDNA or gDNA that made up the material.

Original handling: By means of reference gene primer amplification, nucleated cell counts were estimated. Clones were read by immunoSEQ multiplex PCR, and TCRdb kept only the in-frame ones, dropping some. The V and J calls and the clone size are those of that table, but D and trimming were determined from the DNA. This sample yields about 200,000 clones, of which around nine tenths are seen a single time; 5% to 6.5% belongs to the top ten. The clonotype comes from a man aged 40-50 years with active or convalescent COVID-19. The specimen was peripheral blood. The genes are TRBV5-1 and TRBJ1-2, with a tentative D call TRBD1 (5 bases). CDR3 sequence reads: CASSLEGTYGYTF. The CDR3 DNA follows: TGCGCCAGCAGCTTGGAGGGGACTTATGGCTACACCTTC.